Listed below are T cell receptor beta chains from one sample, sequenced in a study of blood T cell repertoires in COVID-19. Method: immunoSEQ multiplex PCR; TCRdb's copy keeps in-frame clones and lacks some. The sample lists over 200,000 clones; roughly 84% were seen once. The sequenced sample was peripheral blood. Receptors were obtained from a man aged 35-49 years who had recovered from COVID-19. Each CDR3 is given with its conserved first and last residue. D genes are given only for firm matches. The size of a clone is reported for some rows only, either as once, few or many, or as a class for expanded clones.

v_call	j_call	d_call	clone_size	cdr3_nt	cdr3_aa
TRBV12-5	TRBJ1-4	TRBD1	once	TGTGCTAGTGGATTACCCGGGACAGGGGTTGAAAAACTGTTTTTT	CASGLPGTGVEKLFF
TRBV12-3/TRBV12-4	TRBJ2-7	TRBD2	.	TGTGCCAGCAGTTTACTAGCGGGGGACATTTACTTC	CASSLLAGDIYF
TRBV24-1	TRBJ2-3	TRBD1	.	TGTGCCACCAGCCCCGGGACAGGGAAAATAGATACGCAGTATTTT	CATSPGTGKIDTQYF
TRBV5-5	TRBJ2-6	.	.	TGTGCCAGCAGTCCCGGGGATACTGGGGCCAACGTCCTGACTTTC	CASSPGDTGANVLTF
TRBV5-4	TRBJ1-1	.	few	TGTGCCAGCAGCTTAGCAGGGAAGAACACTGAAGCTTTCTTT	CASSLAGKNTEAFF
TRBV29-1	TRBJ1-1	.	few	TGCAGCGTCGTGACAATCGTGAACACTGAAGCTTTCTTT	CSVVTIVNTEAFF
TRBV6-5	TRBJ1-1	TRBD1	.	TGTGCCAGCAGTTACCCGGGACAGCTAGGGAACACTGAAGCTTTCTTT	CASSYPGQLGNTEAFF
TRBV5-1	TRBJ2-7	TRBD2	many	TGCGCCAGCAGCTCGGGGGGAAACGCATACGAGCAGTACTTC	CASSSGGNAYEQYF
TRBV10-3	TRBJ2-1	TRBD2	.	TGTGCCATCAGTGGGGGACTAGCGGGAGGTGCTGAGCAGTTCTTC	CAISGGLAGGAEQFF
TRBV4-3	TRBJ1-6	TRBD1	.	TGCGCCAGCAGCCAAACGACAGGGGACGTATCACCCCTCCACTTT	CASSQTTGDVSPLHF
TRBV5-5	TRBJ1-2	.	.	TGTGCCAGCAGCTTGGGGGGACACCTATACTATGGCTACACCTTC	CASSLGGHLYYGYTF
TRBV12-3/TRBV12-4	TRBJ1-1	.	few	TGTGCCAGCAGTTTACAGGGAAACACTGAAGCTTTCTTT	CASSLQGNTEAFF
TRBV13	TRBJ1-2	.	.	TGTGCCAGCAGCACGAACCAGGGCTATGGCTACACCTTC	CASSTNQGYGYTF
TRBV24-1	TRBJ2-7	.	.	TGTGCCGCCTGGGGGGGGCTGAAGGACGAGCAGTACTTC	CAAWGGLKDEQYF
TRBV4-3	TRBJ2-1	TRBD2	.	TGCGCCAGCAGCCAAATGAGCGGGGGGGCGAATGAGCAGTTCTTC	CASSQMSGGANEQFF
TRBV30	TRBJ2-2	.	.	TGTGCCTGGAGTGCCAGGGTTGACACCGGGGAGCTGTTTTTT	CAWSARVDTGELFF
TRBV19	TRBJ2-3	TRBD1	.	TGTGCCAGTAGTTCCGGGCAGGGGGGCACAGATACGCAGTATTTT	CASSSGQGGTDTQYF
TRBV2	TRBJ2-3	.	.	TGTGCCAGCGGGATTAAGACAGACACAGATACGCAGTATTTT	CASGIKTDTDTQYF
TRBV6-1	TRBJ1-6	.	.	TGTGCCAGCAGTGAAAACGGGTGGGATTCACCCCTCCACTTT	CASSENGWDSPLHF
TRBV10-3	TRBJ1-5	.	once	TGTGCCACACAGGGAAAGAACAATCAGCCCCAGCATTTT	CATQGKNNQPQHF
TRBV27	TRBJ2-5	TRBD1	once	TGTGCCAGCAGCCAGGACAGGGAGACCCAGTACTTC	CASSQDRETQYF
TRBV11-2	TRBJ2-1	.	many	TGTGCCAGCAGCTTGGGGACTGGACTCTACAATGAGCAGTTCTTC	CASSLGTGLYNEQFF
TRBV3-1/TRBV3-2	TRBJ2-5	.	once	TGTGCCAGCAGCCAAGTTCCCGGTAAAGAGACCCAGTACTTC	CASSQVPGKETQYF
TRBV7-9	TRBJ2-5	TRBD1	once	TGTGCCAGCAGCCCTATGGACAGGAAAGAGACCCAGTACTTC	CASSPMDRKETQYF
TRBV19	TRBJ2-4	.	.	TGTGCCAGTAGTATAGTTAGGGGTGTCAAAAACATTCAGTACTTC	CASSIVRGVKNIQYF
TRBV19	TRBJ2-7	TRBD1	.	TGTGCCAGTACCAGGGGGTACGAGCAGTACTTC	CASTRGYEQYF
TRBV5-1	TRBJ2-3	.	.	TGCGCCAGCAGCAGATCACAGGGCCTCACAGATACGCAGTATTTT	CASSRSQGLTDTQYF
TRBV5-1	TRBJ2-2	.	once	TGCGCCAGCAGCCCGGTGGGGCAGGCCGGGGAGCTGTTTTTT	CASSPVGQAGELFF
TRBV11-2	TRBJ2-6	.	.	TGTGCCAGCACCCTGGACAGCTCTGGGGCCAACGTCCTGACTTTC	CASTLDSSGANVLTF
TRBV19	TRBJ2-2	TRBD2	.	TGTGCCAGTAGTATGGCCCCCCTGACTAGCGGAGCGAACACCGGGGAGCTGTTTTTT	CASSMAPLTSGANTGELFF
TRBV5-1	TRBJ2-3	TRBD2	few	TGCGCCAGCAGCACTGGACTAGTTTTAGATACGCAGTATTTT	CASSTGLVLDTQYF
TRBV10-3	TRBJ2-3	TRBD2	.	TGTGCCATCAGACCCGAAGGTAGCGGGAGGACCTACAGCACAGATACGCAGTATTTT	CAIRPEGSGRTYSTDTQYF
TRBV29-1	TRBJ2-1	TRBD2	.	TGCAGCGTTGGCGGGACTAGCGGGAGTCCCAATGAGCAGTTCTTC	CSVGGTSGSPNEQFF
TRBV6-1	TRBJ1-2	TRBD1	.	TGTGCCAGCAGTGAAAGGGACAGGGGGACCTATGGCTACACCTTC	CASSERDRGTYGYTF
TRBV19	TRBJ1-2	.	.	TGTGCCAGTAGATCGACGGACGGACGGCCGGGAGCTAACTATGGCTACACCTTC	CASRSTDGRPGANYGYTF
TRBV2	TRBJ1-3	.	.	TGTGCCAGCAGCCCCGTAACGGGGAGCTCTGGAAACACCATATATTTT	CASSPVTGSSGNTIYF
TRBV12-3/TRBV12-4	TRBJ1-1	.	.	TGTGCCAGCAGTTTAAGCGTCGGGACTTTCTTT	CASSLSVGTFF
TRBV2	TRBJ1-2	.	once	TGTGCCAGCAGTGAGCAGGGGCCTATCTATGGCTACACCTTC	CASSEQGPIYGYTF
TRBV18	TRBJ1-2	.	.	TGTGCCAGCTCACCACAGGGGGAAGGCTATGGCTACACCTTC	CASSPQGEGYGYTF
TRBV6-5	TRBJ1-2	TRBD1	.	TGTGCCAGCAGTTACCGGGACAGGGCTGGCTACACCTTC	CASSYRDRAGYTF
TRBV10-3	TRBJ1-1	.	.	TGTGCCATCAGTGAGAGACAGCGGGACACTGAAGCTTTCTTT	CAISERQRDTEAFF
TRBV5-1	TRBJ2-2	TRBD1	.	TGCGCCAGCAGCTTAAGGACAGGGTCCGGGGAGCTGTTTTTT	CASSLRTGSGELFF
TRBV5-4	TRBJ2-3	TRBD2	.	TGTGCCAGCAGGGGGGGGTCCGCGAGGGCAGATACGCAGTATTTT	CASRGGSARADTQYF
TRBV4-3	TRBJ2-3	TRBD1	few	TGCGCCAGCAGCCAAGGATCCCTTGCAGGGGGAGCAGATACGCAGTATTTT	CASSQGSLAGGADTQYF
TRBV30	TRBJ1-2	.	.	TGTGCCTGGAGTGTTCGCGGGCCAGGCCGCTACACCTTC	CAWSVRGPGRYTF
TRBV2	TRBJ1-1	.	.	TGTGCCAGCAGGAAAGGGGCTGGCTTTATCTCCACTGAAGCTTTCTTT	CASRKGAGFISTEAFF
TRBV30	TRBJ1-2	TRBD1	.	TGTGCCTGGAGTGTGGGGACAGGAAACGGCTATGGCTACACCTTC	CAWSVGTGNGYGYTF
TRBV5-4	TRBJ2-3	.	.	TGTGCCAGCAGCTTCCGGGGGGCCAAAGATACGCAGTATTTT	CASSFRGAKDTQYF
TRBV4-1	TRBJ2-1	TRBD2	.	TGCGCCAGCAGCCAAGACCTTGGAGGGGGACTAGCGGGGGGCAAGCAGTTCTTC	CASSQDLGGGLAGGKQFF
TRBV6-6	TRBJ1-1	.	.	TGTGCCAGCACCCCACTCGTGGGGCGGAACACTGAAGCTTTCTTT	CASTPLVGRNTEAFF
TRBV5-3	TRBJ1-2	.	.	TGTGCCAGAAGCCCCGGACTAACCGATTATGGCTACACCTTC	CARSPGLTDYGYTF
TRBV10-3	TRBJ2-2	.	.	TGTGCCATCAGCGGGTCTCCCGGGGAGCTGTTTTTT	CAISGSPGELFF
TRBV27	TRBJ1-4	.	.	TGTGCCAGCAGTCCAGGACAGCATGAAAAACTGTTTTTT	CASSPGQHEKLFF
TRBV10-3	TRBJ1-2	TRBD1	few	TGTGCCATCAGTGAGTCGGCAAGACAGGGCGTACGAGGCTACACCTTC	CAISESARQGVRGYTF
TRBV11-2	TRBJ2-7	.	.	TGTGCCAGCAGCTTAGTCTCAGGGGTTGGCGAGCAGTACTTC	CASSLVSGVGEQYF
TRBV9	TRBJ1-6	.	few	TGTGCCAGCAGCGGCAGGGGTGGAGGTTCACCCCTCCACTTT	CASSGRGGGSPLHF
TRBV7-2	TRBJ2-1	.	.	TGTGCCAGCAGCTTGATAAGGGGAAACTACAATGAGCAGTTCTTC	CASSLIRGNYNEQFF
TRBV4-1	TRBJ1-5	.	.	TGCGCCAGCAGCCAAGGACAGGAAATCAATCAGCCCCAGCATTTT	CASSQGQEINQPQHF
TRBV7-2	TRBJ1-2	TRBD1	.	TGTGCCAGCAGCACGATAGGACAGGGTCTCGGGGGCTACACCTTC	CASSTIGQGLGGYTF
TRBV10-1	TRBJ2-3	.	.	TGCGCCAGCAGTGAATATGGGGGGACAGATACGCAGTATTTT	CASSEYGGTDTQYF